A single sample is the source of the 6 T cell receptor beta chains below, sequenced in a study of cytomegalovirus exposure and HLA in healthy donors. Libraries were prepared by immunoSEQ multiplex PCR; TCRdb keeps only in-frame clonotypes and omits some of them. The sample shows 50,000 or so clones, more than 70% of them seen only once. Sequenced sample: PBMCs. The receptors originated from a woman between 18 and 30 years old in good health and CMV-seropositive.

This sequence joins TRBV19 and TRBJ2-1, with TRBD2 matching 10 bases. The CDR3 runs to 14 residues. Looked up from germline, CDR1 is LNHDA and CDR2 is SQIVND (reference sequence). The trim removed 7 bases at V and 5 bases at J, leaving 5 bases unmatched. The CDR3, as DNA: TGTGCCAGTATTAGCGGGGGGCCACACAATGAGCAGTTCTTC. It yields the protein CASISGGPHNEQFF.

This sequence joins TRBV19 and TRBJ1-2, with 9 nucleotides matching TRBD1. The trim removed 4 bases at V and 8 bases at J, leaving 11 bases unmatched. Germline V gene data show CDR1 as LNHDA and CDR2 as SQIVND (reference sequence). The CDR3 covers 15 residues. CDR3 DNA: TGTGCCAGTAGTACCCCGGGACAGGGAACCTTGGGCTACACCTTC. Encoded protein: CASSTPGQGTLGYTF.

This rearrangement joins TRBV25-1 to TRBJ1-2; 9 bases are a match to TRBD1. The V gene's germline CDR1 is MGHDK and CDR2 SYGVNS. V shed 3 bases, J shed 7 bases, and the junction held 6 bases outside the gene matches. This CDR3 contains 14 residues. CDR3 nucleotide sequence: TGTGCCAGCAGTGATTGGGACAGGGTGAGTGGCTACACCTTC. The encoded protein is CASSDWDRVSGYTF.

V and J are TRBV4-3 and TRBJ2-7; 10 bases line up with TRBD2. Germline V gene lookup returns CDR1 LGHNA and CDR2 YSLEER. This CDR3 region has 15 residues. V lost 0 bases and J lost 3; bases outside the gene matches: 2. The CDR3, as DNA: TGCGCCAGCAGCCAAGATGTAGCGGGGGGCTACGAGCAGTACTTC. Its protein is CASSQDVAGGYEQYF.

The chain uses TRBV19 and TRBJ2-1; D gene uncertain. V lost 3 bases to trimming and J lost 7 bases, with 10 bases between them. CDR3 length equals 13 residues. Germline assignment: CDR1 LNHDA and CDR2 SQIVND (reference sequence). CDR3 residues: CASSMVSGNEQFF. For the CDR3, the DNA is TGTGCCAGTAGTATGGTATCCGGGAATGAGCAGTTCTTC.

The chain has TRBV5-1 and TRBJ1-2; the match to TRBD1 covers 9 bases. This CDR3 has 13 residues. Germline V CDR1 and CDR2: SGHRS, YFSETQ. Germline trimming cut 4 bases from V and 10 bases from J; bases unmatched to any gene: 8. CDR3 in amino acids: CASSRGQGVSYTF. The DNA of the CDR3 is TGCGCCAGCAGCAGGGGACAGGGTGTATCCTACACCTTC.